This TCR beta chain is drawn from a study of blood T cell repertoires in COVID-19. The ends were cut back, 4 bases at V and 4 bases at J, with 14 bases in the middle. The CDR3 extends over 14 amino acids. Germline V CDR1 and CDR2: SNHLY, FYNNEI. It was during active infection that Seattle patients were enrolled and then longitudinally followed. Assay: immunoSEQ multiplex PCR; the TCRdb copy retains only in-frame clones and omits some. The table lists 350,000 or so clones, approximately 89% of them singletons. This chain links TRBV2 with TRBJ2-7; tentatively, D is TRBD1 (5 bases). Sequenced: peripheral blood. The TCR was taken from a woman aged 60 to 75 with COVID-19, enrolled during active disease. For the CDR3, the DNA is TGTGCCAGCAGTGCTGGGCAGGGTCGATACGAGCAGTACTTC. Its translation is CASSAGQGRYEQYF.